A single sample gave rise to the 15 T cell receptor beta chains below, sequenced in a study of shared clonotypes between healthy human individuals. Sequencing was performed with immunoSEQ multiplex PCR; in TCRdb, only in-frame clones are kept and a portion is missing. The table has under 2,500,000 clones, around 95% seen once; the top ten hold approximately 0.13%. The material sequenced was naive CD4+ T cells sorted from blood. Subset: CD45RA+ positively selected. These TCRs come from a man aged 18 to 29 in good health.

The chain combines TRBV5-1 with TRBJ2-1, with 15 positions matching TRBD2. From germline, CDR1 is SGHRS and CDR2 YFSETQ. Trimming at V came to 4 bases and at J to 4 bases, leaving 6 bases not matched to a gene. The CDR3 is 17 amino acids. In DNA, the CDR3 is TGCGCCAGCAGCGTTAGTGGGACTAGCGGGGGGTACAATGAGCAGTTCTTC. It yields the protein CASSVSGTSGGYNEQFF.

The chain uses TRBV2 and TRBJ2-5, with D uncertain. The germline gives CDR1 SNHLY, CDR2 FYNNEI. V was clipped by 8 bases and J by 9 bases, with 13 bases between them. The CDR3 extends over 11 amino acids. The CDR3 bases are TGTGCCAGCCGCAGAACCTCGGCCCAGTACTTC. Amino acid sequence: CASRRTSAQYF.

This clone was counted once. DNA of the CDR3: TGCGCCAGCAGTGAGTCTTCAGACTATGGCTACACCTTC. Translation: CASSESSDYGYTF. The V call is TRBV10-1, the J call TRBJ1-2; D is unclear. This CDR3 has 13 residues. CDR1 is WNHNN and CDR2 is SYGVQD in the germline V gene (reference sequence). V dropped 0 bases and J dropped 3 bases, with 5 bases sitting between them.

This clone showed up just once. The rearrangement uses TRBV28 and TRBJ2-2, with TRBD2 matching over 13 bases. Losses at the gene ends were 5 bases for V and 4 bases for J; bases not matched to a gene: 7. Germline values: CDR1 MDHEN, CDR2 SYDVKM. This CDR3 has 17 amino acids. The CDR3 loop is CASSPLAGGPGTGELFF. CDR3 nucleotides: TGTGCCAGCAGTCCACTAGCGGGGGGGCCTGGCACCGGGGAGCTGTTTTTT.

Comments on this clone: The same CDR3 can be traced to other DNA sequences in this sample. The J gene is TRBJ2-7, the V gene TRBV5-1; 8 nucleotides align to TRBD2. V lost 0 bases and J lost 3; bases outside the gene matches: 5. The CDR3 totals 15 residues. The V gene's germline CDR1 is SGHRS and CDR2 YFSETQ. CDR3 bases: TGCGCCAGCAGCTTGGAACCGGGAGGGAGCTACGAGCAGTACTTC. This gives the protein CASSLEPGGSYEQYF.

A note on this clone: Different DNA sequences within this sample yield the same CDR3. V and J are TRBV10-3 and TRBJ2-7; TRBD2 aligns across 14 bases. Germline V lookup: CDR1 ENHRY, CDR2 SYGVKD. The CDR3 length is 15 residues. With 2 bases clipped from V and 3 bases from J, the junction kept 0 bases outside the gene matches. Here the CDR3 reads CAISEGTSGSYEQYF. In DNA, the CDR3 is TGTGCCATCAGTGAGGGGACTAGCGGGAGCTACGAGCAGTACTTC.

This sequence joins TRBV7-9 and TRBJ2-7; 12 bases map to TRBD2. The V gene's germline CDR1 is SEHNR and CDR2 FQNEAQ (reference sequence). The CDR3 runs to 14 residues. J lost 6 bases, V lost 5 bases, and 5 bases had no gene match. CDR3 nucleotide sequence: TGTGCCAGCAGCCCGACTAGCGGGAGAGGCGAGCAGTACTTC. Amino acid sequence: CASSPTSGRGEQYF.

The chain couples TRBV18 to TRBJ2-2; no reliable D call. Germline CDR1 KGHSH, CDR2 LQKENI. This CDR3 comprises 17 residues. V was shortened by 0 bases and J by 1 base, with 12 bases between the two germline ends. The CDR3 DNA reads TGTGCCAGCTCACCACCGTTTAAGGGTCTGAACACCGGGGAGCTGTTTTTT. Residues: CASSPPFKGLNTGELFF. Together with reference TRBV18 and TRBJ2-2, the CDR3 gives the full variable domain: NAGVMQNPRHLVRRRGQEARLRCSPMKGHSHVYWYRQLPEEGLKFMVYLQKENIIDESGMPKERFSAEFPKEGPSILRIQQVVRGDSAAYFCASSPPFKGLNTGELFFGEGSRLTVL.

With respect to this clone: This same CDR3 is encoded by further DNA sequences in the sample. J is TRBJ2-5 and V is TRBV5-4; a possible D gene is TRBD2 (6 bases). With 0 bases removed from V and 0 bases from J, the gap between germline ends came to 6 bases. From germline, CDR1 is SGHNT and CDR2 YYREEE (reference sequence). CDR3 length: 14 residues. The CDR3 region is CASSLGGDQETQYF. The CDR3, as DNA: TGTGCCAGCAGCTTGGGGGGGGACCAAGAGACCCAGTACTTC. Together with reference TRBV5-4 and TRBJ2-5, the CDR3 gives the full variable domain: ETGVTQSPTHLIKTRGQQVTLRCSSQSGHNTVSWYQQALGQGPQFIFQYYREEENGRGNFPPRFSGLQFPNYSSELNVNALELDDSALYLCASSLGGDQETQYFGPGTRLLVL.

CDR3 residues: CASSLVGSANYGYTF. Written as DNA, the CDR3 is TGTGCCAGCAGCTTAGTAGGCTCCGCTAACTATGGCTACACCTTC. The V call is TRBV11-2, the J call TRBJ1-2; no clear D gene. Germline CDR1 and CDR2: SGHAT and FQNNGV. There are 15 residues in the CDR3. Trimming removed 1 base at V and 0 bases at J, with 9 bases between.

The chain employs TRBV6-1 and TRBJ2-7, with 9 bases matching TRBD1. The CDR3 is 14 residues long. In germline, CDR1 is MNHNS, CDR2 SASEGT. Trimming took 4 bases from V and 3 from J; bases not matched to a gene: 4. The CDR3 region is CASSVQGQGYEQYF. The CDR3 bases are TGTGCCAGCAGTGTCCAGGGACAGGGCTACGAGCAGTACTTC.

This chain connects TRBV11-2 to TRBJ2-7; 7 nucleotides agree with TRBD1. In germline, CDR1 is SGHAT, CDR2 FQNNGV. The J segment lost 1 base and the V segment lost 0 bases, leaving 12 bases of the junction unmatched. This CDR3 contains 18 residues. The CDR3, as DNA: TGTGCCAGCAGCTTAGAGATTAGCTCGGGGACAGCGTCCTACGAGCAGTACTTC. Amino acid sequence: CASSLEISSGTASYEQYF.

Points on this clone: Other DNA sequences from this sample encode an identical CDR3 as well. The rearrangement joins TRBV9 to TRBJ2-5, with 8 bases that match TRBD1. Germline V gene data show CDR1 as SGDLS and CDR2 as YYNGEE. The CDR3 is 14 residues long. J lost 2 bases, V lost 0 bases, and 0 bases had no gene match. The CDR3 sequence: CASSVGTGQETQYF. The CDR3 DNA is TGTGCCAGCAGCGTAGGGACAGGGCAAGAGACCCAGTACTTC.

The rearrangement joins TRBV7-2 to TRBJ2-5; D is unresolved. Germline V gives CDR1 SGHTA, CDR2 FQGNSA. The length of the CDR3 is 12 residues. V was clipped by 6 bases and J by 5 bases, with 10 bases between them. The CDR3, as DNA: TGTGCCAGCAGTCTTGGGATCGAGACCCAGTACTTC. This translates into CASSLGIETQYF.

The chain is built from TRBV6-5 and TRBJ2-7, with D unclear. The V end lost 5 bases, the J end lost 0 bases, and 14 bases lay between the germline ends. The V gene's germline CDR1 is MNHEY and CDR2 SVGAGI. This CDR3 is 15 amino acids long. Here the CDR3 DNA reads TGTGCCAGCAGTGCCTTCGGGCTTATCTCCTACGAGCAGTACTTC. Translated, it gives CASSAFGLISYEQYF.